The 32 T cell receptor beta chains below all came from one sample that was sequenced in a study of T cell responses to AZD1222 COVID-19 vaccine. Profiled with immunoSEQ multiplex PCR; TCRdb holds only in-frame clones, not every one. Here the sample spans about 150,000 clones, about 88% being singletons. The sample was peripheral blood, taken on day 0 of AZD1222 vaccination. The receptors derive from an adult in good health.

V usage is TRBV14 and J usage is TRBJ1-2; D is possibly TRBD1 (5 bases). CDR3 length equals 12 residues. The V end was cut by 6 bases, the J end by 4 bases, with 9 bases between. CDR1 is SGHDN and CDR2 is FVKESK in the germline V gene. CDR3 in amino acids: CASSHGGYGYTF. CDR3 bases: TGTGCCAGCAGTCACGGGGGCTATGGCTACACCTTC.

This sequence joins TRBV7-2 and TRBJ1-4; D remains ambiguous. Trimming removed 0 bases at V and 6 bases at J, with 17 bases between. This CDR3 has 17 amino acids. The germline V gene has CDR1 SGHTA and CDR2 FQGNSA. CDR3: CASSLALGNRGHEKLFF. The CDR3 DNA reads TGTGCCAGCAGCTTAGCGTTAGGGAACAGAGGCCATGAAAAACTGTTTTTT.

This clone was seen only once. This chain uses TRBV9 with TRBJ1-2, with TRBD1 as a possible D gene (6 bases). This CDR3 contains 15 residues. V was shortened by 0 bases and J by 4 bases, with 13 bases between the two germline ends. Germline CDR1 is SGDLS and CDR2 is YYNGEE. The CDR3 loop is CASSVAREGVYGYTF. The DNA for the CDR3 is TGTGCCAGCAGCGTAGCTCGGGAGGGGGTCTATGGCTACACCTTC. The whole variable domain, remainder taken from reference TRBV9 and TRBJ1-2, is DSGVTQTPKHLITATGQRVTLRCSPRSGDLSVYWYQQSLDQGLQFLIQYYNGEERAKGNILERFSAQQFPDLHSELNLSSLELGDSALYFCASSVAREGVYGYTFGSGTRLTVV.

The CDR3 loop reads CASSGNRALSGNTIYF. As DNA, the CDR3 is TGTGCCAGCAGCGGAAACAGGGCGCTCTCTGGAAACACCATATATTTT. This sequence joins TRBV5-5 and TRBJ1-3; tentative D call: TRBD1 (6 bases). The V end lost 4 bases, the J end lost 0 bases, and 14 bases lay between the germline ends. CDR1 and CDR2 from the germline V gene are SGHKS and YYEKEE (reference sequence). This CDR3 spans 16 amino acids.

This sequence joins TRBV28 and TRBJ2-3, with TRBD2 identical over 15 bases. The CDR3 has 18 amino acids. V trimming: 6 bases; J trimming: 1 base; junction bases outside the gene matches: 8. Germline CDR1 MDHEN, CDR2 SYDVKM. For the CDR3, the DNA is TGTGCCAGCAGCCCCGGACTAGCGGGGGGGCGGGGCACAGATACGCAGTATTTT. Its translation is CASSPGLAGGRGTDTQYF. Complete variable domain (other parts from reference TRBV28 and TRBJ2-3): DVKVTQSSRYLVKRTGEKVFLECVQDMDHENMFWYRQDPGLGLRLIYFSYDVKMKEKGDIPEGYSVSREKKERFSLILESASTNQTSMYLCASSPGLAGGRGTDTQYFGPGTRLTVL.

The V and J genes are TRBV12-5 and TRBJ2-7; the match to TRBD2 covers 10 bases. The CDR3 spans 16 residues. The germline CDR1 and CDR2 sequences are LGHNT and FRNRAP. Losses at the gene ends were 1 base for V and 6 bases for J; bases not matched to a gene: 9. Written as DNA, the CDR3 is TGTGCTAGTGGTTTGGGATTAGCGGGAGGCTTGCGCGAGCAGTACTTC. This translates into CASGLGLAGGLREQYF.

This clone was detected once. This chain uses TRBV25-1 with TRBJ2-1; 7 bases align to TRBD2. Looked up from germline, CDR1 is MGHDK and CDR2 is SYGVNS. CDR3 length: 17 residues. The ends lost 0 bases at V and 3 bases at J; junction bases unmatched: 8. The CDR3 protein is CASSEYPLAAIYNEQFF. CDR3 in DNA: TGTGCCAGCAGTGAATACCCCCTAGCGGCTATCTACAATGAGCAGTTCTTC.

The V and J genes are TRBV4-1 and TRBJ1-2, with TRBD1 matching over 8 bases. Per the germline V gene, CDR1 is MGHRA and CDR2 is YSYEKL. The CDR3 totals 16 residues. The V gene end was trimmed by 0 bases and the J gene end by 3 bases; junction bases not matched to a gene: 6. The CDR3 nucleotides read TGCGCCAGCAGCCAAGATGGACAGGGTAGGGACTATGGCTACACCTTC. Translating it yields CASSQDGQGRDYGYTF.

The chain has TRBV19 and TRBJ1-5; the D is unclear. V lost 8 bases and J lost 3, with 17 bases in between. The CDR3 sequence is 15 residues long. From germline, CDR1 is LNHDA and CDR2 SQIVND (reference sequence). In nucleotides, the CDR3 is TGTGCCAGTCGTTTTGGGCAGGCTTCCAATCAGCCCCAGCATTTT. It translates to CASRFGQASNQPQHF.

The rearrangement uses TRBV19 and TRBJ1-2; no clear D. CDR1 is LNHDA and CDR2 is SQIVND in the germline V gene (reference sequence). This CDR3 has 16 residues. V was cut by 3 bases and J by 0 bases, with 14 bases left in between. This chain's CDR3 is CASSIPRLKPNYGYTF. In DNA form, the CDR3 reads TGTGCCAGTAGTATCCCTCGACTTAAACCTAACTATGGCTACACCTTC.

The sample holds one count of this clone. CDR3 sequence: CASSFNGQPVILGSYEQYF. As DNA, the CDR3 is TGTGCCAGCAGCTTTAACGGACAGCCGGTTATCTTAGGATCCTACGAGCAGTACTTC. The rearrangement joins TRBV5-6 to TRBJ2-7, with D maybe TRBD1 (6 bases). CDR1 is SGHDT, CDR2 YYEEEE, per germline. V was pared by 2 bases and J by 1 base, with 25 bases between. The CDR3 is made up of 19 amino acids.

The V and J genes are TRBV18 and TRBJ2-4, with D perhaps assigned TRBD1 or TRBD2 (5 bases each). This CDR3 region has 15 residues. Trimming removed 5 bases at V and 0 bases at J, with 11 bases between. Germline values: CDR1 KGHSH, CDR2 LQKENI. The CDR3 DNA reads as TGTGCCAGCTCAGGGGACCCGGTAGCCAAAAACATTCAGTACTTC. It codes for CASSGDPVAKNIQYF.

The chain carries TRBV6-2 or TRBV6-3 and TRBJ1-2; 8 bases are shared with TRBD1. This CDR3 comprises 18 residues. V was pared by 6 bases and J by 5 bases, with 20 bases of the junction left unmatched. The V gene's germline CDR1 is MNHEY and CDR2 SVGEGT. The CDR3 loop is CASSPPDRVLFWGYGYTF. The DNA of the CDR3 is TGTGCCAGCAGCCCGCCGGACAGGGTACTTTTTTGGGGATATGGCTACACCTTC.

This chain links TRBV9 with TRBJ2-1; 9 bases are shared with TRBD2. The trim removed 4 bases at V and 4 bases at J, leaving 9 bases unmatched. The CDR3 consists of 16 residues. CDR1 and CDR2 from the germline V gene are SGDLS and YYNGEE. The DNA for the CDR3 is TGTGCCAGCAGCCCCACCGGCGGGAGGGTTTACAATGAGCAGTTCTTC. Translated: CASSPTGGRVYNEQFF.

The rearrangement links TRBV3-1 (or the pseudogene TRBV3-2) to TRBJ2-7, with 8 bases identical to TRBD1. Germline trimming cut 3 bases from V and 4 bases from J; bases unmatched to any gene: 8. Looked up from germline, CDR1 is LGHDT and CDR2 is YNNKEL (reference sequence). CDR3 length: 15 residues. The CDR3 loop reads CASSHGTGISYEQYF. The DNA for the CDR3 is TGTGCCAGCAGCCATGGGACAGGTATATCTTACGAGCAGTACTTC.

CDR3 bases: TGTGCCAGCAGCGCAGGGGGTCCAGGGTGGGATTCACCCCTCCACTTT. This encodes CASSAGGPGWDSPLHF. This chain joins TRBV7-9 and TRBJ1-6; 7 nucleotides line up with TRBD1. This CDR3 spans 16 amino acids. J was trimmed by 8 bases and V by 5 bases; bases with no gene match: 12. Looked up from germline, CDR1 is SEHNR and CDR2 is FQNEAQ (reference sequence).

The CDR3: CASSEGGSEAFF. DNA of the CDR3: TGTGCCAGCAGTGAGGGGGGGTCTGAAGCTTTCTTT. The chain is built from TRBV2 and TRBJ1-1, with a possible D match to TRBD1 (5 bases). The CDR3 loop spans 12 amino acids. The V end was cut by 3 bases, the J end by 6 bases, with 8 bases between. CDR1 SNHLY and CDR2 FYNNEI come from the germline V gene.

J is TRBJ2-1 and V is TRBV6-6; D is possibly TRBD2 (5 bases). V gave up 5 bases and J gave up 1 base, with 18 bases separating them. This CDR3 spans 17 amino acids. Germline CDR1 MNHNY, CDR2 SVGAGI (reference sequence). CDR3 in amino acids: CASSHRRPETSYNEQFF. CDR3 DNA sequence: TGTGCCAGCAGTCATAGGAGGCCGGAAACGTCCTACAATGAGCAGTTCTTC.

The rearrangement joins TRBV18 to TRBJ1-3, with D possibly being TRBD1 (5 bases). The germline V gene has CDR1 KGHSH and CDR2 LQKENI. The CDR3 runs 14 residues. Trimming removed 3 bases from V and 7 bases from J, with 13 bases in between. CDR3: CASSPPTGRNTIYF. For the CDR3, the DNA is TGTGCCAGCTCACCCCCTACAGGTCGCAACACCATATATTTT. The full variable domain, completed using reference TRBV18 and TRBJ1-3, is NAGVMQNPRHLVRRRGQEARLRCSPMKGHSHVYWYRQLPEEGLKFMVYLQKENIIDESGMPKERFSAEFPKEGPSILRIQQVVRGDSAAYFCASSPPTGRNTIYFGEGSWLTVV.

The CDR3 protein is CASSIGTGPYGYTF. CDR3 coding DNA: TGTGCCAGTAGTATTGGGACAGGGCCTTATGGCTACACCTTC. The chain is built from TRBV19 and TRBJ1-2; 9 positions match TRBD1. The germline V gene encodes CDR1 LNHDA and CDR2 SQIVND (reference sequence). V dropped 3 bases and J dropped 5; count of bases not matched to a gene: 4. CDR3 length: 14 amino acids.

The chain couples TRBV7-8 to TRBJ1-1, with no clear D. With 1 base removed from V and 5 bases from J, the gap between germline ends came to 8 bases. CDR1 SGHVS and CDR2 FQNEAQ come from the germline V gene. CDR3 length: 13 residues. CDR3 protein: CASSLGVETEAFF. The CDR3 DNA is TGTGCCAGCAGCTTAGGGGTGGAGACTGAAGCTTTCTTT.

The chain carries TRBV5-4 and TRBJ2-7; 9 bases agree with TRBD2. Trimming cost V 6 bases and J 7 bases; bases outside gene matches: 8. Germline CDR1 and CDR2: SGHNT and YYREEE (reference sequence). CDR3 length equals 13 residues. DNA for the CDR3: TGTGCCAGCATGTTTAGCGGGAGTGAAGAGCAGTACTTC. It is translated as CASMFSGSEEQYF.

This chain connects TRBV30 to TRBJ1-6; 7 bases line up with TRBD1. The CDR3 covers 16 residues. Losses at the gene ends were 4 bases for V and 7 bases for J; bases not matched to a gene: 13. Germline V gene lookup returns CDR1 GTSNPN and CDR2 SVGIG (reference sequence). The CDR3 region is CAWTPADRLANSPLHF. CDR3 bases: TGTGCCTGGACCCCTGCGGACAGGCTCGCGAATTCACCCCTCCACTTT.

This chain links TRBV6-1 with TRBJ2-2; D may be TRBD1 (6 bases). V lost 2 bases to trimming and J lost 1 base, with 11 bases between them. CDR3 length: 16 residues. Germline V gene lookup returns CDR1 MNHNS and CDR2 SASEGT. CDR3 DNA: TGTGCCAGCAGTGAATTGACAGGCGGGAACACCGGGGAGCTGTTTTTT. The encoded protein is CASSELTGGNTGELFF.

In this sample, this clone turned up once. Compared with germline, one end of the junction differs, possibly owing to a read error. The chain combines TRBV7-7 with TRBJ2-7, with TRBD1 as a possible D gene (6 bases). The CDR3 covers 13 residues. Germline loops: CDR1 SSHAT, CDR2 FNYEAQ (reference sequence). For the CDR3, the DNA is TGTGCTAGCAGCTACCAACACAGGGCCGAGCAGTACTTC. It translates to CASSYQHRAEQYF.

The genes are TRBV19 and TRBJ1-1; no firm D call. CDR3 length: 13 residues. From germline, CDR1 is LNHDA and CDR2 SQIVND (reference sequence). Trimming removed 7 bases from V and 2 bases from J, with 11 bases in between. The CDR3 loop is CASIGWRNTEAFF. The CDR3 region has the DNA TGTGCCAGTATCGGGTGGAGAAACACTGAAGCTTTCTTT.

This chain uses TRBV6-2 or TRBV6-3 with TRBJ2-5; 7 bases are shared with TRBD1. The V segment lost 2 bases and the J segment 4 bases; nucleotides outside the gene matches: 10. Looked up from germline, CDR1 is MNHEY and CDR2 is SVGEGT. This CDR3 spans 16 amino acids. CDR3 coding DNA: TGTGCCAGCAGTTACGTGGGACAGCCCTTTGGAGAGACCCAGTACTTC. It encodes CASSYVGQPFGETQYF.

This clone was picked up a small number of times. CDR3 bases: TGTGCCAGTAGCGAGACAGGGAGGAACACTGAAGCTTTCTTT. Translated, it gives CASSETGRNTEAFF. V and J are TRBV19 and TRBJ1-1, with 7 bases that match TRBD1. Germline trimming cut 6 bases from V and 1 base from J; bases unmatched to any gene: 5. The CDR3 loop spans 14 amino acids. Germline V gene lookup returns CDR1 LNHDA and CDR2 SQIVND (reference sequence).

The chain uses TRBV7-3 and TRBJ2-5; 9 bases match TRBD2. CDR1 and CDR2 from the germline V gene are SGHTA and FQGTGA. Trimming at V came to 5 bases and at J to 5 bases, leaving 9 bases not matched to a gene. The CDR3 is 15 residues long. CDR3 region: CASSPPGLARETQYF. The CDR3 DNA reads TGTGCCAGCAGCCCACCGGGACTAGCTCGGGAGACCCAGTACTTC.

The genes are TRBV6-5 and TRBJ2-7, with 9 bases matching TRBD2. J was trimmed by 3 bases and V by 10 bases; bases with no gene match: 7. This CDR3 comprises 13 residues. Germline V CDR1 and CDR2: MNHEY, SVGAGI. CDR3 sequence (DNA): TGTGCCATCGAGACTAGCGGTAACTACGAGCAGTACTTC. Amino acid sequence: CAIETSGNYEQYF.

This chain connects TRBV18 to TRBJ2-7, with D unresolved. The CDR3 is 16 residues long. V was pared by 2 bases and J by 7 bases, with 21 bases between. Germline V gene lookup returns CDR1 KGHSH and CDR2 LQKENI. CDR3 sequence reads: CASSPSVTQVLGEQYF. The CDR3 DNA reads as TGTGCCAGCTCACCAAGCGTCACCCAGGTCCTGGGAGAGCAGTACTTC.

The rearrangement joins TRBV28 to TRBJ2-7; D not certain. Germline assignment: CDR1 MDHEN and CDR2 SYDVKM. This CDR3 region has 12 residues. The ends were cut back, 7 bases at V and 5 bases at J, with 12 bases in the middle. DNA for the CDR3: TGTGCCAGCAACGTGCGCCCCCACGAGCAGTACTTC. It specifies CASNVRPHEQYF. The entire variable domain, with the rest obtained from reference TRBV28 and TRBJ2-7, is as follows: DVKVTQSSRYLVKRTGEKVFLECVQDMDHENMFWYRQDPGLGLRLIYFSYDVKMKEKGDIPEGYSVSREKKERFSLILESASTNQTSMYLCASNVRPHEQYFGPGTRLTVT.